These 8 T cell receptor beta chains originate from one sample sequenced in a study of T cell changes during pregnancy in multiple sclerosis. Clones were read by immunoSEQ multiplex PCR, and TCRdb kept only the in-frame ones, dropping some. The top ten hold 0.35% to 0.5% of the sample, which has 38,000 or so clones, approximately 93% seen once. The sequenced sample was CD4+ T cells from peripheral blood mononuclear cells, obtained in the first trimester of pregnancy. The receptors stem from a female donor with multiple sclerosis, enrolled in a pregnancy study.

The V call is TRBV9, the J call TRBJ2-4; perhaps TRBD2 as D (5 bases). Germline V CDR1 and CDR2: SGDLS, YYNGEE. Trimming pared 4 bases from V and 6 bases from J, leaving 8 bases between. There are 12 residues in the CDR3. As DNA, the CDR3 is TGTGCCAGCAGCCCCCGGGGAAACATTCAGTACTTC. Its protein product is CASSPRGNIQYF.

V gene TRBV29-1 combines with J gene TRBJ2-1; D possibly corresponds to TRBD2 (6 bases). Trimming pared 4 bases from V and 4 bases from J, leaving 11 bases between. The CDR3 covers 13 residues. The germline V gene encodes CDR1 SQVTM and CDR2 ANQGSEA. CDR3 in amino acids: CSVGGAGYNEQFF. The DNA for the CDR3 is TGCAGCGTTGGAGGGGCGGGGTACAATGAGCAGTTCTTC.

The gene calls are TRBV25-1 and TRBJ2-7, with 10 positions matching TRBD1. This CDR3 comprises 14 residues. V was pared by 3 bases and J by 2 bases, with 1 base of the junction left unmatched. In germline, CDR1 is MGHDK, CDR2 SYGVNS. This chain's CDR3 is CASSEDRGAYEQYF. The DNA of the CDR3 is TGTGCCAGCAGTGAGGACAGGGGGGCCTACGAGCAGTACTTC.

This chain joins TRBV30 and TRBJ1-1, with D possibly matching TRBD1 (5 bases). Trimming left V 4 bases short and J 4 bases short, with 13 bases between. CDR1 is GTSNPN, CDR2 SVGIG, per germline (reference sequence). The CDR3 consists of 13 residues. CDR3 in amino acids: CAWTPGRGTEAFF. CDR3 bases: TGTGCCTGGACCCCCGGGAGGGGCACTGAAGCTTTCTTT. Filled out from reference TRBV30 and TRBJ1-1, the complete variable domain reads SQTIHQWPATLVQPVGSPLSLECTVEGTSNPNLYWYRQAAGRGLQLLFYSVGIGQISSEVPQNLSASRPQDRQFILSSKKLLLSDSGFYLCAWTPGRGTEAFFGQGTRLTVV.

This sequence joins TRBV4-3 and TRBJ2-2, with TRBD2 as a possible D gene (7 bases). The V gene's germline CDR1 is LGHNA and CDR2 YSLEER. With 4 bases removed from V and 4 bases from J, the gap between germline ends came to 19 bases. The CDR3 covers 17 residues. CDR3 DNA sequence: TGCGCCAGCAGCCCGATGTTTTGGGGGGGCCGCACCGGGGAGCTGTTTTTT. Translation: CASSPMFWGGRTGELFF.

The chain combines TRBV28 with TRBJ2-7, with 7 bases matching TRBD1. Looked up from germline, CDR1 is MDHEN and CDR2 is SYDVKM. Losses at the gene ends were 5 bases for V and 2 bases for J; bases not matched to a gene: 12. The CDR3 is 16 residues long. The CDR3 DNA sequence: TGTGCCAGCAGTCCACGACAGGGCCTTATTCCCTACGAGCAGTACTTC. Encoded protein: CASSPRQGLIPYEQYF.

The chain employs TRBV28 and TRBJ2-7; 7 nucleotides agree with TRBD2. Germline V CDR1 and CDR2: MDHEN, SYDVKM. Trimming cost V 5 bases and J 4 bases; bases outside gene matches: 11. The CDR3 is made up of 15 amino acids. In nucleotides, the CDR3 is TGTGCCAGCAGTCCGAGCGGGGTGGATAGGTACGAGCAGTACTTC. Protein product: CASSPSGVDRYEQYF.

This chain uses TRBV29-1 with TRBJ2-6; no clear D. Germline V gives CDR1 SQVTM, CDR2 ANQGSEA. This CDR3 has 13 residues. The V end lost 4 bases, the J end lost 4 bases, and 8 bases lay between the germline ends. CDR3 sequence (DNA): TGCAGCGTTGGTGGAGTCGGGGCCAACGTCCTGACTTTC. Protein product: CSVGGVGANVLTF.